This T cell receptor (beta chain) was sequenced during a study of blood T cell repertoires in COVID-19. Study details: T cells, B-cell-depleted T cells, or PBMCs provided the cDNA or gDNA that served as material.

Germline CDR1 is SNHLY and CDR2 is FYNNEI. Trimming removed 8 bases from V and 5 bases from J, with 15 bases in between. The length of the CDR3 is 13 residues. Measured with immunoSEQ multiplex PCR; TCRdb has only the in-frame clones, and not every one. The table lists 300,000 to 400,000 clones, roughly 90% of them singletons. The source material was peripheral blood. The chain uses TRBV2 and TRBJ2-5; D is unresolved. The sequence derives from a woman aged 50 to 60 with active or convalescent COVID-19. CDR3 amino acids: CASGSSWRETQYF. The CDR3 nucleotides read TGTGCCAGCGGTAGTAGCTGGCGGGAGACCCAGTACTTC.